The entry that follows covers one T cell receptor beta chain sequence. Its recognized antigen is unknown. No much larger clonotype is one base removed from it; base qualities were not supplied. CD8 naive samples were obtained by positive selection for CCR7 among CD45RO-negative cells, yielding a CD45RA+CCR7+ population from which TemRA cells were excluded. The donors were healthy, HIV-negative adults who had no recently reported acute infections or vaccinations. Only Caucasian adults living in Nashville, Tennessee, USA were represented among the donors. Blood was obtained by leukapheresis, after which PBMCs were separated by Ficoll-Histopaque density gradient centrifugation and cryopreserved in liquid nitrogen vapor phase. Analytical flow cytometry was used to check the purity and quantity of each magnetically sorted T cell population. From each sorted fraction, genomic DNA was isolated and quantified by UV absorbance on a Nanodrop 2000c.

The data stem from a study of shared clonotypes between healthy human individuals (dated by TCRdb to about 2020). Notes on the research overall: The cohort included a few men and a couple of women between 18 and 49 years of age. For each donor, three plates each were used for CD4 naive and CD4 memory, two plates were used for CD8 naive, and one plate was used for CD8 memory. Blood TCR repertoires of several healthy adults were deeply sequenced to estimate repertoire size and the extent of clonotype sharing between individuals. To increase sequencing depth and limit assay-specific biases, different laboratories used diverse techniques to prepare libraries and sequence TCR repertoires. Each donor's leukapheresis produced roughly between roughly 0.9 and 8.9 billion PBMCs.

V is pared back by 7 bases and J by 5 bases, with 16 bases lying between the germline termini. The CDR3 runs 14 residues from the cysteine to the phenylalanine. The entry retains the CDR3 DNA only, 42 bases that are in frame from base 1. The germline V gene encodes CDR1 MNHEY and CDR2 SMNVEV (reference sequence). TCR CDR3 regions were amplified from genomic DNA by multiplex PCR using the deep immunoSEQ assay. For each cell subset, the extracted genomic DNA was distributed evenly across all wells of several immunoSEQ 96-well plates, and each plate served as one replicate. For sorted subsets, each replicate PCR was loaded with approximately 200 ng genomic DNA, equivalent to about 30,000 T cell genomes. Purified libraries were quantified with a Qubit 3.0 fluorometer, sized on a Bioanalyzer 2100, and re-quantified with the KAPA Library Quantification kit. A separate single-read 150-cycle Illumina NextSeq 550 flow cell was used to sequence each immunoSEQ 96-well plate. The authors' pipeline ran thus. Because only junctional sequences without quality scores were contained in the immunoSEQ output, filtering matching that applied to full-length reads could not be performed. To assign V/J genes and CDR3, sequences were annotated using PyIR, a Python wrapper for IgBLAST v1.9, with IMGT germline references. Reads were filtered out if the reads had weak V/J assignments (E-value above 1e-6), no CDR3, stop codons, out-of-frame junctions, or ambiguous translated residues. V3J clonotypes were defined by identical inferred V gene, J gene, and CDR3 amino acid sequence. To compute the percentage overlap between repertoires, the number of shared unique clonotypes was divided by the size of the smaller repertoire. Repertoire richness was assessed with RTK rarefaction, the Chao1 estimator, and Recon v2.1 estimates of unobserved clonotypes. Generation probabilities for all TCRbeta clonotypes obtained by the gDNA method from a handful of donors were computed using OLGA. TCRdb holds this immuneACCESS table with in-frame rearrangements only. Some clones are missing; in checked studies, unresolved V genes explain under half, and the rest has no known cause. That table gives V, J and clone size, and the DNA gave D and trimming. This sample gives about 2.1 million clones in total; 93% of them show up just once. The leading ten clones occupy less than 2% of the sample.

Study-wide conclusions, independent of this receptor: Larger estimated clonotype richness was generally found for naive subsets than for memory subsets. Sharing across four donors was observed for approximately 5% of naive CD4, under 4% of naive CD8, roughly 2.3% of memory CD4, and around 0.44% of memory CD8 clonotypes. Only blood was sampled, and tissue TCR repertoires likely differ from those in blood. Higher generation probabilities were observed for clonotypes shared by all four sorted-subset donors than for non-shared clonotypes. Pairwise subsampling indicated that sequencing depth was expected to affect the degree of clonotype sharing among donors. Even with the large sequencing depth, rarefaction of the sorted-subset datasets indicated that sequencing was incomplete. The small number of donors limited the genetic and exposure-history diversity represented.

Source material: naive CD8+ T cells from PBMCs. The cell subset or site label here, explained by the study, means: CD45RA+CCR7+. The TCR sequence derives from a man aged 18-30 years in good health. Some clones in this sample may be carry-over from other donors' samples. The sequence joins TRBV27 to TRBJ2-3; tentative D gene TRBD2, with 7 bases matching. The CDR3 here reads CASTPGGREDTQYF. The DNA reads as follows: TGTGCCAGCACCCCCGGGGGGCGGGAAGATACGCAGTATTTT.